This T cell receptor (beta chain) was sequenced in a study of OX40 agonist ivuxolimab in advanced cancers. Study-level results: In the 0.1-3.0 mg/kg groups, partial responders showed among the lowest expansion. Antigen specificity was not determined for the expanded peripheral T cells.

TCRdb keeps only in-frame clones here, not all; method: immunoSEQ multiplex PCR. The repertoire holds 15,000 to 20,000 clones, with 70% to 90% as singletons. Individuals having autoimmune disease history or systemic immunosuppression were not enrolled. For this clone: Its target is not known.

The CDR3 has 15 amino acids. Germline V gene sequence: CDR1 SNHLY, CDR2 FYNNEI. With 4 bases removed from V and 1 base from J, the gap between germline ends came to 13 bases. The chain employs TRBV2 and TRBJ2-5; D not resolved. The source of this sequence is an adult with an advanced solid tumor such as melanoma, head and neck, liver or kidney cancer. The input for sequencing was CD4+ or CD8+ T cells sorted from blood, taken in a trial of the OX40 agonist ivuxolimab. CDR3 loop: CASSGLGSGQETQYF. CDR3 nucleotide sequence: TGTGCCAGCAGTGGACTTGGCTCGGGCCAAGAGACCCAGTACTTC.